This TCR beta chain derives from a study of T cells in Graves' hyperthyroidism and ophthalmopathy. The study's findings and limits: Researchers found most expanded thyroid clonotypes above 0.001 in blood as well.

This clonotype was observed at least ten times. The antigen is not known. The CDR3 covers 12 residues. The germline gives CDR1 GTSNPN, CDR2 SVGIG (reference sequence). V lost 5 bases, J lost 2 bases, and 10 bases lay in between. TCR beta CDR3 regions were amplified from RNA transcripts. An initial round of RT-PCR targeting the TCR CDR3 relied on the HTBI primer set. MiXCR, applied by TCRdb to the multiplex PCR reads, yields one record per CDR3 protein. The sample shows approximately 400,000 distinct CDR3 sequences, around 16% of them seen only once. It was considered stable Graves' hyperthyroidism when ophthalmopathy did not progress within 18 months. Patients were excluded because of uncontrolled infection, other autoimmune disease, pregnancy or lactation. On the basis of clinical symptoms, serum thyroxine and TRAb, thyroid ultrasound and orbital computed tomography, diagnoses were made.

V gene TRBV30 combines with J gene TRBJ2-7; TRBD1 or TRBD2 may be the D gene (5 bases each). This clonotype was sampled from a woman between 18 and 29 years old with Graves' hyperthyroidism. The sample consisted of blood. CDR3 in DNA: TGTGCCTGGGGGGACGGAACCTACGAGCAGTACTTC. It codes for CAWGDGTYEQYF. Looking up the rest from reference TRBV30 and TRBJ2-7 gives the full variable domain: SQTIHQWPATLVQPVGSPLSLECTVEGTSNPNLYWYRQAAGRGLQLLFYSVGIGQISSEVPQNLSASRPQDRQFILSSKKLLLSDSGFYLCAWGDGTYEQYFGPGTRLTVT.